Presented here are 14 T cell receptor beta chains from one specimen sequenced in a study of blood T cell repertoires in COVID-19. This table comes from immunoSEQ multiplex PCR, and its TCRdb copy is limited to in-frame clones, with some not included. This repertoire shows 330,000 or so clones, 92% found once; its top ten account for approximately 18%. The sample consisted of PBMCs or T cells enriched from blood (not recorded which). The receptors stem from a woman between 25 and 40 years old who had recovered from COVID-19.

The CDR3 DNA follows: TGTGCCAGTAGTATAGATGGGAGACGTGGAGGCTACACCTTC. This encodes CASSIDGRRGGYTF. This rearrangement joins TRBV19 to TRBJ1-2; D remains ambiguous. The CDR3 is made up of 14 amino acids. Germline CDR1 reads LNHDA; CDR2 reads SQIVND (reference sequence). The ends were cut back, 0 bases at V and 8 bases at J, with 13 bases in the middle.

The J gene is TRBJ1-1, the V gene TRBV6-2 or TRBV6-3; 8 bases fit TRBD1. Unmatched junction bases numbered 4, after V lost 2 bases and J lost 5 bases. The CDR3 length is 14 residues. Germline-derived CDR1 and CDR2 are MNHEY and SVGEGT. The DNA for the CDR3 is TGTGCCAGCAGTTACGCAGGGGGCGGGACTGAAGCTTTCTTT. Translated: CASSYAGGGTEAFF.

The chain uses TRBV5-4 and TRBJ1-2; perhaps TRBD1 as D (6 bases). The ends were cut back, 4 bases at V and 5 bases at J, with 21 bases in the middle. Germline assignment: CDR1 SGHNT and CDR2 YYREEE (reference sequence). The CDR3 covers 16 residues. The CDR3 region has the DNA TGTGCCAGCAGCGACTCCACCACCCGGACAGCTTATGGCTACACCTTC. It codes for CASSDSTTRTAYGYTF. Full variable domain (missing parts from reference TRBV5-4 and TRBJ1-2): ETGVTQSPTHLIKTRGQQVTLRCSSQSGHNTVSWYQQALGQGPQFIFQYYREEENGRGNFPPRFSGLQFPNYSSELNVNALELDDSALYLCASSDSTTRTAYGYTFGSGTRLTVV.

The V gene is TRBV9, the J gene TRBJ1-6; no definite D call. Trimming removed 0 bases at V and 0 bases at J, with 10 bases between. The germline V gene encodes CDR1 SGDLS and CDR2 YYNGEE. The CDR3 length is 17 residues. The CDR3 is CASSVDSRSSYNSPLHF. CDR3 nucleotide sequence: TGTGCCAGCAGCGTAGATTCACGGAGCTCCTATAATTCACCCCTCCACTTT.

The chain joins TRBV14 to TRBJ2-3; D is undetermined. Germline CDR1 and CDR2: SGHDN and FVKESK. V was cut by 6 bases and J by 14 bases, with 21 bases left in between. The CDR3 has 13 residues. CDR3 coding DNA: TGTGCCAGCAGTCGATCCCCCCAAGATGCCGGGTATTTT. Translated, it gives CASSRSPQDAGYF.

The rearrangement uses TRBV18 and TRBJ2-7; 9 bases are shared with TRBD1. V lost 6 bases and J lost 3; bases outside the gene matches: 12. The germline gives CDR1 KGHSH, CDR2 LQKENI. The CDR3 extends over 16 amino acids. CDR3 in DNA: TGTGCCAGCTCGGCCCCCGGGACAGGGAACTTCTACGAGCAGTACTTC. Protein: CASSAPGTGNFYEQYF.

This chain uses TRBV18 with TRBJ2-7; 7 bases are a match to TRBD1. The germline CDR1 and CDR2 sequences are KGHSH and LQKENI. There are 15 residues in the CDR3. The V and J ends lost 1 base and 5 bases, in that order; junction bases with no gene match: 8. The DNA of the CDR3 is TGTGCCAGCTCACCACGTTCCGGGACAGCCAACGAGCAGTACTTC. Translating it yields CASSPRSGTANEQYF.

The CDR3 spells CASSLRPSGVQETQYF. The CDR3 DNA sequence: TGTGCCAGCAGTTTGAGGCCTAGCGGGGTACAAGAGACCCAGTACTTC. The V gene is TRBV5-6, the J gene TRBJ2-5; 9 bases fit TRBD2. The CDR3 has 16 amino acids. V gave up 5 bases and J gave up 2 bases; unmatched junction bases: 10. Germline CDR1 is SGHDT and CDR2 is YYEEEE. Full variable domain (remainder filled in from reference TRBV5-6 and TRBJ2-5): DAGVTQSPTHLIKTRGQQVTLRCSPKSGHDTVSWYQQALGQGPQFIFQYYEEEERQRGNFPDRFSGHQFPNYSSELNVNALLLGDSALYLCASSLRPSGVQETQYFGPGTRLLVL.

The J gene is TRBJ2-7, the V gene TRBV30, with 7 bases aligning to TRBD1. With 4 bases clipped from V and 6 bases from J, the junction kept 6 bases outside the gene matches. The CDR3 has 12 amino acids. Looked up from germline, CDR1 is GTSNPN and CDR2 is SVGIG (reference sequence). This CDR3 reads CAWTPQGPEQYF. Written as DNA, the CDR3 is TGTGCCTGGACGCCACAGGGGCCCGAGCAGTACTTC.

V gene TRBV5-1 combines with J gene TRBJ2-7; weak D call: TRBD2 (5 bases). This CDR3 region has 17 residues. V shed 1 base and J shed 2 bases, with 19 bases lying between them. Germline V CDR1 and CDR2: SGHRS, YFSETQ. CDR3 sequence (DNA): TGCGCCAGCAGCTTGTCGGGATCGACTTTCCCTCCCTACGAGCAGTACTTC. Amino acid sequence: CASSLSGSTFPPYEQYF. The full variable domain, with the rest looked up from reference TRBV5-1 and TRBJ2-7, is KAGVTQTPRYLIKTRGQQVTLSCSPISGHRSVSWYQQTPGQGLQFLFEYFSETQRNKGNFPGRFSGRQFSNSRSEMNVSTLELGDSALYLCASSLSGSTFPPYEQYFGPGTRLTVT.

CDR3 sequence: CASSFVQGGAADTQYF. The CDR3, as DNA: TGTGCCAGCAGCTTTGTTCAGGGAGGGGCCGCAGATACGCAGTATTTT. The V call is TRBV13, the J call TRBJ2-3, with 7 bases identical to TRBD2. CDR3 size: 16 residues. The germline gives CDR1 PRHDT, CDR2 FYEKMQ (reference sequence). V was pared by 3 bases and J by 4 bases, with 10 bases of the junction left unmatched.

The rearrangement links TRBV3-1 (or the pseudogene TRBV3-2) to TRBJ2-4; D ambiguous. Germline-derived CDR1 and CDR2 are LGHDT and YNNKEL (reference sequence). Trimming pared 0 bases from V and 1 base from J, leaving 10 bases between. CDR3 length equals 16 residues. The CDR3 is CASSQDSLEAKNIQYF. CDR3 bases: TGTGCCAGCAGCCAAGATTCGTTAGAGGCCAAAAACATTCAGTACTTC.

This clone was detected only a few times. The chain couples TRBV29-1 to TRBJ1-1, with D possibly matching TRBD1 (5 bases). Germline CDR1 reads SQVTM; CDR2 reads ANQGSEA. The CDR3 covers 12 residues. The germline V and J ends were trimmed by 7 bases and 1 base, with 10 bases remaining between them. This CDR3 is CSAGHQNTEAFF. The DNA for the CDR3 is TGCAGCGCTGGACATCAGAACACTGAAGCTTTCTTT.

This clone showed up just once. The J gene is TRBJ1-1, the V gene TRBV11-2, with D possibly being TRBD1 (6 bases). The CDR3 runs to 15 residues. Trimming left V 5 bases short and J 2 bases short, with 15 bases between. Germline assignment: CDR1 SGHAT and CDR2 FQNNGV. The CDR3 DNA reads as TGTGCCAGCAGCAAATCGGGACACCAAAACACTGAAGCTTTCTTT. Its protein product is CASSKSGHQNTEAFF.